This T cell receptor (beta chain) came from a study of CXCR3-negative and CXCR3-positive naive CD8 T cells (dated by TCRdb to about 2019). In terms of the full investigation: In total, roughly 150 million TRB reads were obtained, or roughly 1.5 +/- 0.3 million reads per library. Diversity and physicochemical repertoire analyses covered some eleven donors pooled from two independent experiments. The TRBV-TRBJ cluster analysis covered naive subsets from 5 or 6 donors and memory cells from 3 donors. General findings and caveats noted by the study authors: TRBV-TRBJ usage was similar between naive CXCR3-negative and CXCR3-positive cells from the same donor, while memory cells showed distinct patterns. Both naive subsets had comparably high repertoire diversity, while memory CD8+ T cells had much lower repertoire diversity. TRB CDR3s from CXCR3-positive naive cells showed higher hydrophobicity (lower Kidera factor 4), lower energy, and higher strength and volume indices than CXCR3-negative naive cells. Surface CD5, linked to self-reactivity in mice, was comparable between naive subsets; TCR interaction strength was therefore also inferred from TRB CDR3 physicochemical properties. Freshly isolated PBMCs were used for most assays because CXCR3 expression partially decreased after cryopreservation.

CDR1 and CDR2, looked up from the germline V gene, are MGHRA and YSYEKL. Taken from cysteine to phenylalanine, the CDR3 has 15 residues. No DNA is recorded. Sequencing took place on a NextSeq 550. The Human TCR Profiling Kit (MiLaboratory) was used to prepare UMI-labeled 5' RACE TRB cDNA libraries. cDNA synthesis used the entire amount of extracted RNA, and PCR amplification then used the entire amount of cDNA produced. Libraries were prepared in parallel with an identical number of PCR cycles. Processing in the source paper ran as follows. With a requirement of at least two reads per UMI, MIGEC and MiXCR extracted about 53,000 +/- 9,400 unique UMI-labeled TRB cDNA molecules per library. Each library averaged 40,000 +/- 10,000 functional in-frame TRB CDR3 nucleotide clonotypes without stop codons. After downsampling to 5000 UMI-labeled TRB molecules per sample, diversity metrics such as normalized Shannon-Wiener and Chao1 were calculated in VDJtools. Clonotype-size-weighted physicochemical properties of the central five CDR3 residues (interaction energy, strength, volume and Kidera factor 4) were computed in VDJtools. TCRdb reprocessed the reads, and each CDR3 protein sequence is entered once, without DNA. The V and J calls and clone size come from TCRdb's table, not from the authors' own analysis. The sample has about 130,000 distinct CDR3 sequences on record. The ten largest clones take up 0.29% of the sample.

In the case of this clonotype: Its recognized antigen is unknown.

Each CD8+ T cell subset was flow-sorted in triplicate, with fewer than 350,000 cells per subset placed directly into RLT lysis buffer. To keep memory contaminants out, a stringent definition of naive CD8+ T cells was applied: CD45RO-CCR7+CD27+CD95-. Peripheral blood mononuclear cells were isolated from buffy coats by standard density gradient centrifugation. A FACSAria III was used to flow-sort naive CXCR3-negative and CXCR3-positive CD8+ T cells. Total RNA was extracted from sorted cells using an RNeasy Mini Kit. Recombination connected TRBV4-1 to TRBJ1-2. The sequencing sample was made of naive CXCR3- CD8+ T cells from blood. This specimen's cell subset or site label, per the study, means: CD45RO-CCR7+CD27+CD95- naive CD8+ T cells lacking CXCR3 (TNR3-). This sequence originates from a human donor in good health. Some clones in this sample may be carry-over from other donors' samples. The CDR3 protein sequence reads: CASSQASSSNYGYTF.